This passage covers 31 T cell receptor beta chains from one sample sequenced in a study of shared clonotypes between healthy human individuals. The method was immunoSEQ multiplex PCR; TCRdb's version includes in-frame clones alone and lacks a portion of them. The repertoire consists of about 680,000 clones, with 60% to 75% occurring once and the leading ten covering around 1.8%. Input material: memory CD4+ T cells sorted from blood. Sample subset: CD45RA-negative fraction. The source of these receptors is a woman younger than 45 in good health.

This chain connects TRBV27 to TRBJ2-5; TRBD1 is a possible D gene (5 bases). Germline values: CDR1 MNHEY, CDR2 SMNVEV (reference sequence). Trimming cost V 2 bases and J 2 bases, with 6 bases left between them. The CDR3 runs to 13 residues. CDR3 sequence reads: CASSLNRQETQYF. CDR3 bases: TGTGCCAGCAGTTTAAACAGGCAAGAGACCCAGTACTTC.

This chain connects TRBV7-7 to TRBJ2-5; possibly TRBD2 for D (6 bases). Trimming pared 6 bases from V and 4 bases from J, leaving 12 bases between. The germline gives CDR1 SSHAT, CDR2 FNYEAQ (reference sequence). This CDR3 region has 13 residues. CDR3 sequence (DNA): TGTGCCAGCAGTATACTAGCATCAGAGACCCAGTACTTC. This gives the protein CASSILASETQYF.

The chain joins TRBV28 to TRBJ1-4; D call uncertain. The CDR3 is 13 residues long. Germline V gives CDR1 MDHEN, CDR2 SYDVKM. The V gene lost 5 bases and the J gene lost 8 bases, with 12 bases spanning the gap. CDR3 residues: CASSRIPREKLFF. For the CDR3, the DNA is TGTGCCAGCAGTCGCATTCCCAGGGAAAAACTGTTTTTT.

In nucleotides, the CDR3 is TGTGCCACCGGGTCGGGAGAGACCCAGTACTTC. Protein product: CATGSGETQYF. The V gene is TRBV10-3, the J gene TRBJ2-5, with D unresolved. V was clipped by 10 bases and J by 4 bases, with 10 bases between them. The CDR3 loop spans 11 amino acids. Germline V gives CDR1 ENHRY, CDR2 SYGVKD.

This sequence joins TRBV18 and TRBJ1-3; 8 bases fit TRBD1. This CDR3 is built from 17 residues. The J segment lost 1 base and the V segment lost 1 base, leaving 6 bases of the junction unmatched. CDR1 is KGHSH, CDR2 LQKENI, per germline. The CDR3 DNA is TGTGCCAGCTCACCACGCAAAGGACAGGGTTCTGGAAACACCATATATTTT. Encoded protein: CASSPRKGQGSGNTIYF.

The CDR3 loop is CASSLGQKNPYEQYF. The CDR3 coding sequence is TGCGCCAGCAGCTTGGGACAGAAAAACCCCTACGAGCAGTACTTC. This sequence joins TRBV5-1 and TRBJ2-7, with D maybe TRBD1 (5 bases). The V end was cut by 0 bases, the J end by 2 bases, with 12 bases between. The CDR3 loop spans 15 amino acids. Germline lookup yields CDR1 SGHRS and CDR2 YFSETQ. Filled out from reference TRBV5-1 and TRBJ2-7, the complete variable domain reads KAGVTQTPRYLIKTRGQQVTLSCSPISGHRSVSWYQQTPGQGLQFLFEYFSETQRNKGNFPGRFSGRQFSNSRSEMNVSTLELGDSALYLCASSLGQKNPYEQYFGPGTRLTVT.

This clone was counted between two and nine times. The V gene is TRBV5-6, the J gene TRBJ1-5; D uncertain. There are 13 residues in the CDR3. CDR1 and CDR2 (germline): SGHDT, YYEEEE. Deletions cut 2 bases from V and 7 bases from J, with 10 bases between. DNA for the CDR3: TGTGCCAGCAGCTTCCAGACGGGCCAGCCCCAGCATTTT. The encoded protein is CASSFQTGQPQHF.

The rearrangement links TRBV28 to TRBJ2-7, with TRBD1 identical over 10 bases. Germline-derived CDR1 and CDR2 are MDHEN and SYDVKM. The trim removed 4 bases at V and 2 bases at J, leaving 8 bases unmatched. The CDR3 consists of 16 residues. Here the CDR3 reads CASSSPGQGNTYEQYF. CDR3 in DNA: TGTGCCAGCAGTTCCCCGGGACAGGGGAATACCTACGAGCAGTACTTC.

The chain joins TRBV4-1 to TRBJ2-1; a weak D match, TRBD1 (5 bases). This CDR3 is 16 amino acids long. V was pared by 1 base and J by 1 base, with 11 bases between. Germline V gene lookup returns CDR1 MGHRA and CDR2 YSYEKL. The CDR3 is CASSQGRVGSYNEQFF. The CDR3 coding sequence is TGCGCCAGCAGCCAAGGCAGGGTAGGGTCCTACAATGAGCAGTTCTTC.

This clone was seen only a few times. Other nucleotide sequences from this sample produce the same CDR3. The chain couples TRBV5-1 to TRBJ2-1; 12 nucleotides agree with TRBD2. With V trimmed by 4 bases and J by 7 bases, 6 bases remained unmatched. In germline, CDR1 is SGHRS, CDR2 YFSETQ. The CDR3 totals 15 residues. The CDR3 nucleotides read TGCGCCAGCAGCAGCGGACTAGCGGGAACTAATGAGCAGTTCTTC. This encodes CASSSGLAGTNEQFF.

The chain has TRBV23-1 and TRBJ2-7; D is ambiguous. TRBV23-1 is identified as an open reading frame with a role that is uncertain. Trimming left V 2 bases short and J 0 bases short, with 14 bases between. The CDR3 is made up of 16 amino acids. In nucleotides, the CDR3 is TGCGCCAGCAGTCAAAAGCGTGACAAGACCTCCTACGAGCAGTACTTC. It specifies CASSQKRDKTSYEQYF.

This clone was found a few times. The gene calls are TRBV29-1 and TRBJ2-1, with D tentatively TRBD1 or TRBD2 (5 bases each). CDR1 and CDR2 from the germline V gene are SQVTM and ANQGSEA. The CDR3 has 15 amino acids. Trimming removed 6 bases from V and 5 bases from J, with 20 bases in between. CDR3 loop: CSVGRRGDHDNEQFF. CDR3 nucleotides: TGCAGCGTCGGTAGAAGAGGGGACCACGACAATGAGCAGTTCTTC.

The chain recombines TRBV29-1 with TRBJ2-1; D remains unclear. CDR3 length: 14 residues. V dropped 6 bases and J dropped 0 bases, with 12 bases sitting between them. Germline assignment: CDR1 SQVTM and CDR2 ANQGSEA. This chain's CDR3 is CSVQTVSSYNEQFF. CDR3 sequence (DNA): TGCAGCGTACAGACGGTAAGCTCCTACAATGAGCAGTTCTTC.

V is TRBV15 and J is TRBJ2-5; TRBD2 agrees at 16 bases. After removal of 2 bases from V and 5 bases from J, the junction contained 8 bases not matched to a gene. Germline V lookup: CDR1 LNHNV, CDR2 YYDKDF (reference sequence). The CDR3 spans 18 residues. The CDR3 bases are TGTGCCACCAGCAGACCGGGACTAGCGGGAGGGCCGCGGGAGACCCAGTACTTC. Encoded protein: CATSRPGLAGGPRETQYF.

The J gene is TRBJ2-5, the V gene TRBV6-4; TRBD2 agrees at 9 bases. Germline CDR1 is MRHNA and CDR2 is SNTAGT. The CDR3 consists of 15 residues. V trimming: 5 bases; J trimming: 2 bases; junction bases outside the gene matches: 6. As DNA, the CDR3 is TGTGCCAGCAGTCGACGGGGACTAGCTCAAGAGACCCAGTACTTC. Translated, it gives CASSRRGLAQETQYF.

The genes are TRBV30 and TRBJ2-2, with a possible D match to TRBD1 (6 bases). CDR1 is GTSNPN, CDR2 SVGIG, per germline (reference sequence). V lost 7 bases to trimming and J lost 0 bases, with 9 bases between them. The CDR3 is 13 residues long. CDR3 bases: TGTGCCTCGTCAGGGGCGAACACCGGGGAGCTGTTTTTT. It yields the protein CASSGANTGELFF.

This chain connects TRBV6-1 to TRBJ1-5; D call uncertain. From germline, CDR1 is MNHNS and CDR2 SASEGT. V was pared by 1 base and J by 0 bases, with 7 bases between. The CDR3 has 15 amino acids. The CDR3 nucleotides read TGTGCCAGCAGTGAAGGCTGGGGTAGCAATCAGCCCCAGCATTTT. It translates to CASSEGWGSNQPQHF.

The chain is built from TRBV7-8 and TRBJ1-5; the match to TRBD1 covers 7 bases. The CDR3 extends over 15 amino acids. The germline V gene encodes CDR1 SGHVS and CDR2 FQNEAQ. V dropped 4 bases and J dropped 6; count of bases not matched to a gene: 9. The CDR3 coding sequence is TGTGCCAGCAGCTCTCAAACACAGGGGAGTCAGCCCCAGCATTTT. Amino acids: CASSSQTQGSQPQHF.

V is TRBV6-6 and J is TRBJ1-4; 7 bases agree with TRBD1. V lost 4 bases, J lost 8 bases, and 7 bases stayed unmatched. Germline V gives CDR1 MNHNY, CDR2 SVGAGI (reference sequence). The CDR3 has 14 residues. The CDR3 here is CASSFGTEWEKLFF. The CDR3 bases are TGTGCCAGCAGTTTCGGGACAGAATGGGAAAAACTGTTTTTT.

The rearrangement uses TRBV6-1 and TRBJ1-5; D not certain. This CDR3 comprises 15 residues. Looked up from germline, CDR1 is MNHNS and CDR2 is SASEGT. Trimming removed 4 bases at V and 0 bases at J, with 10 bases between. CDR3 amino acids: CASSASHLSNQPQHF. CDR3 DNA sequence: TGTGCCAGCAGTGCCTCCCACCTTAGCAATCAGCCCCAGCATTTT.

V usage is TRBV29-1 and J usage is TRBJ2-7; D gene uncertain. Germline V gene lookup returns CDR1 SQVTM and CDR2 ANQGSEA. This CDR3 is built from 13 residues. V gave up 4 bases and J gave up 2 bases, with 12 bases separating them. CDR3 nucleotide sequence: TGCAGCGTTGTGCCCACGAGGACCTACGAGCAGTACTTC. Protein sequence: CSVVPTRTYEQYF.

CDR3 sequence (DNA): TGTGCCAGCAGTCCCCGACACTCACCGGCTAATTCACCCCTCCACTTT. Translated: CASSPRHSPANSPLHF. The chain employs TRBV27 and TRBJ1-6; D is uncertain. Per germline, CDR1 MNHEY and CDR2 SMNVEV (reference sequence). Trimming took off 5 bases at V and 6 bases at J, with 17 bases between the two ends. The CDR3 runs to 16 residues.

This chain links TRBV6-1 with TRBJ2-2; D remains ambiguous. V was shortened by 4 bases and J by 7 bases, with 7 bases between the two germline ends. The germline V gene encodes CDR1 MNHNS and CDR2 SASEGT. This CDR3 has 12 residues. CDR3 in amino acids: CASSVSVGELFF. Written as DNA, the CDR3 is TGTGCCAGCAGTGTTAGTGTCGGGGAGCTGTTTTTT.

Comment on this clone: Distinct nucleotide sequences in the sample also encode this CDR3. This sequence joins TRBV14 and TRBJ2-6; D remains unclear. The germline CDR1 and CDR2 sequences are SGHDN and FVKESK. This CDR3 is built from 14 residues. Trimming took 1 base from V and 4 from J, leaving 5 bases between them. In nucleotides, the CDR3 is TGTGCCAGCAGCCAAGTCGCGGGGGCCAACGTCCTGACTTTC. It translates to CASSQVAGANVLTF.

The chain recombines TRBV4-2 with TRBJ2-5, with D maybe TRBD1 (5 bases). Trimming cost V 6 bases and J 1 base, with 15 bases left between them. From germline, CDR1 is LGHNA and CDR2 YNFKEQ. This CDR3 has 15 amino acids. The CDR3 is CASSTNGQPQETQYF. The CDR3 DNA is TGTGCCAGCAGTACTAATGGACAACCCCAAGAGACCCAGTACTTC.

The chain carries TRBV6-5 and TRBJ2-3; 10 bases agree with TRBD2. The CDR3 loop spans 16 amino acids. Losses at the gene ends were 2 bases for V and 5 bases for J; bases not matched to a gene: 7. Germline loops: CDR1 MNHEY, CDR2 SVGAGI. This CDR3 is CASSYGSGRRQDTQYF. DNA for the CDR3: TGTGCCAGCAGTTACGGTAGCGGGAGGCGTCAAGATACGCAGTATTTT.

In this sample, this clone turned up a few times. The V and J genes are TRBV29-1 and TRBJ2-3; D is undetermined. V was clipped by 4 bases and J by 1 base, with 12 bases between them. There are 14 residues in the CDR3. Germline lookup yields CDR1 SQVTM and CDR2 ANQGSEA. The CDR3 reads CSVVRVSGTDTQYF. DNA for the CDR3: TGCAGCGTTGTTCGGGTAAGCGGCACAGATACGCAGTATTTT.

The chain has TRBV4-2 and TRBJ2-7; TRBD2 agrees at 10 bases. J was trimmed by 2 bases and V by 3 bases; bases with no gene match: 1. The CDR3 loop spans 14 amino acids. Germline CDR1 and CDR2: LGHNA and YNFKEQ. The CDR3 DNA reads TGTGCCAGCAGCCACGGACTAGCGGCCTACGAGCAGTACTTC. This gives the protein CASSHGLAAYEQYF.

DNA of the CDR3: TGTGCCAGCAGCGTAGACGGACAGTCCGGGGAGCTGTTTTTT. As protein: CASSVDGQSGELFF. The V gene is TRBV9, the J gene TRBJ2-2; D is possibly TRBD1 (6 bases). CDR1 SGDLS and CDR2 YYNGEE come from the germline V gene. V was shortened by 0 bases and J by 6 bases, with 9 bases between the two germline ends. The CDR3 is 14 residues long. Variable domain in full (rest from reference TRBV9 and TRBJ2-2): DSGVTQTPKHLITATGQRVTLRCSPRSGDLSVYWYQQSLDQGLQFLIQYYNGEERAKGNILERFSAQQFPDLHSELNLSSLELGDSALYFCASSVDGQSGELFFGEGSRLTVL.

The CDR3 protein is CASSSDYPDTQYF. The CDR3 DNA sequence: TGTGCCAGCAGCTCGGACTATCCAGATACGCAGTATTTT. The chain carries TRBV11-3 and TRBJ2-3, with a tentative D call TRBD2 (6 bases). This CDR3 is built from 13 residues. Germline CDR1 reads SGHNT; CDR2 reads YENEEA. V was clipped by 4 bases and J by 4 bases, with 9 bases between them.

This CDR3 reads CASSKPRDFSNQPQHF. The CDR3 DNA sequence: TGTGCCAGCAGCAAACCCCGGGACTTTAGCAATCAGCCCCAGCATTTT. The V call is TRBV21-1, the J call TRBJ1-5. TRBV21-1 is a listed pseudogene. This CDR3 comprises 16 residues.